The source of this T cell receptor beta chain is a study of control samples from healthy donors and cancer patients. The CDR3 consists of 18 residues. V lost 3 bases and J 1 base, leaving 24 bases between the germline ends. Germline V gene sequence: CDR1 GTSNPN, CDR2 SVGIG (reference sequence). Only in-frame clones appear in the TCRdb table, and some are missing; sequencing was by immunoSEQ multiplex PCR. The sample includes 95,000 to 150,000 clones, approximately 88% of them seen just once. This chain uses TRBV30 with TRBJ1-1; possible D gene TRBD1, 5 bases. Sequencing was performed on blood. This TCR was sampled from a middle-aged man in good health. The CDR3 bases are TGTGCCTGGAGGTTGGGGGGGGTTCGATTAAAAGCGAACACTGAAGCTTTCTTT. Residues: CAWRLGGVRLKANTEAFF.